Given below is one T cell receptor (beta chain) in context. Its antigen is not identified. TCRdb called the 5' RACE reads again in MiXCR, with one record for every CDR3 protein. The sample yields around 1.7 million distinct CDR3 sequences, about 32% seen once. The data were taken from a study of identical twins. Study-wide findings and caveats: Fewer insertions were carried by abundant cord blood beta clonotypes, but none was seen in memory repertoires. Findings came from cross-sectional statistics, without long-term follow-up of donors. Excess low generation probability was seen in twin-shared out-of-frame alpha sequences. Modeled out-of-frame TCR alpha sharing in monozygotic twins fell below observed levels.

With 4 bases removed from V and 4 bases from J, the gap between germline ends came to 5 bases. The germline V gene has CDR1 KGHSH and CDR2 LQKENI. This CDR3 comprises 13 residues. The genes are TRBV18 and TRBJ1-6; the D is unclear. The sequence was obtained from a newborn girl in good health. The sample comprised cord blood. The CDR3 loop reads CASSHTYNSPLHF. For the CDR3, the DNA is TGTGCCAGCTCACACACATATAATTCACCCCTCCACTTT.